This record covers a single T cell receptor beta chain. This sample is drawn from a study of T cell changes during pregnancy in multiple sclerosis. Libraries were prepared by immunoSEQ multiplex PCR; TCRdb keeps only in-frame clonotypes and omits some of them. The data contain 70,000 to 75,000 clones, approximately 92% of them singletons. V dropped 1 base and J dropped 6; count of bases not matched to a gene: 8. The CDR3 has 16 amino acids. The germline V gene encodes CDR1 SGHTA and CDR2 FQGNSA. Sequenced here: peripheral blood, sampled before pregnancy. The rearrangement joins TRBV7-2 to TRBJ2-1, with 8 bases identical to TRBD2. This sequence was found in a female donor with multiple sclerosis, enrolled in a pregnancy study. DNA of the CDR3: TGTGCCAGCAGCTTAGAGGGCGGGAGGACGGGCAATGAGCAGTTCTTC. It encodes CASSLEGGRTGNEQFF.